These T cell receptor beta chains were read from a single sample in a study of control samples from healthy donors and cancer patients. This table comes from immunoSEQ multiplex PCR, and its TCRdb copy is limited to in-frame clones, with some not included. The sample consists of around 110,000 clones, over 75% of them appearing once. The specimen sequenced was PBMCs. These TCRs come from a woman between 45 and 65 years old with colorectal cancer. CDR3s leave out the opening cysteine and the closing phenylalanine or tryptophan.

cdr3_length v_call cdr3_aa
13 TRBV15 ATSRTSGANYGYT
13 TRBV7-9 ASRLTGDPSYEQY
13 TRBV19 ASTASLGPYNEQF
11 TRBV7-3 ASSRQGGTEAF
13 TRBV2 ASGGTGQYGYEQY
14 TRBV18 ASSPRGGQGDAEQF
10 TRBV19 ASNRVTGELF
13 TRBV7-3 ASSLNSGSTYEQY
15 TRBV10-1 ASSEGLGGAGYNEQF
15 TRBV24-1 ATSDYLAGANTDTQY
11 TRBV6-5 ASSSGRGLEAF
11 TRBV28 ACNRGLNYGYT
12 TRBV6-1 ASSEQGDSYEQY
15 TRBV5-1 ASSTLGLAASYNEQF
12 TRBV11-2 ASSLSGSLYEQY
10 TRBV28 ASSLRLTEAF
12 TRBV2 ASNPGHRDQPQH
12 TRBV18 ASSSSGKNTEAF
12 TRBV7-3 ASSPSHRNTEAF
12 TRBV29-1 SVEEGGLDYGYT
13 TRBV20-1 SASFTSGPTDTQY
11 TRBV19 ARAGQQTDTQY
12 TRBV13 ASSFQVPGDGYT
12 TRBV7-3 ASSPGRGTGELF
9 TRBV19 ATLEGGTQY
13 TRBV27 ASSLLAGAYNEQF
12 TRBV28 ASSAGTPWREQY
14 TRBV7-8 ASSLALRDRVQPQH
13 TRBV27 ASSFTRAANEKLF
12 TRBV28 ASSSGLDTDTQY
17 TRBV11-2 ASSLWSETLKGTNEKLF
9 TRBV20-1 SAAWTETQY
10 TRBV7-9 ASSLQGQPQH
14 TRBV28 ASSTFPLSSGNTIY
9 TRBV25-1 ASSDPYEQY
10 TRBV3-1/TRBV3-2 ASSQGGGCED
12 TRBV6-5 ASRAPGLQGEQF
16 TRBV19 ASSIAHWGAGVNTEAF
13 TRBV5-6 ASSLGLTSQETQY
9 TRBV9 ASSVGGEQY
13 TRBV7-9 ASSLQGMSFYEQY
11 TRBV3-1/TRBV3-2 ASSRDPNQPQH
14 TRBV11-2 ASSLTAGAGTDTQY
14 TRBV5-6 ASSYPTGSGANVLT
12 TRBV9 ASSVGGTYNEQF
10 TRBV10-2 ASSPVNTEAF
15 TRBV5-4 ASSSPGQGSGANVLT
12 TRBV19 ASSTQGGNYGYT
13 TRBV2 ASSRTGNGANVLT
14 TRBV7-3 ASSSRTSGSTDTQY
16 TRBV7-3 ASSLSLMGRSSYNEQF
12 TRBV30 AWSQGQNQETQY
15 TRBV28 ASRIFRGLRNTGELF
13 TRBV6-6 ASSSTGLIGETQY
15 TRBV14 ASRGVGFVHKQETQY